The clone carrying this T cell receptor beta chain has only a few counts. The target antigen is unknown. The sample is drawn from a study of T-cell reconstitution after alpha-beta-depleted transplantation in children. Study outcomes and limitations: Expanded graft clones numbering several hundred reportedly gave rise to alpha-beta T cells about two months after transplant. There were some patients whose high TCRbeta diversity at day 60 came from surviving recipient T cells and thymic progenitors.

Trimming removed 2 bases at V and 5 bases at J, with 10 bases between. Germline V CDR1 and CDR2: MNHEY, SVGAGI. The CDR3 sequence is 13 residues long. Unique molecular identifiers were built into the TCRbeta library. TCRdb used MiXCR to reprocess the PCR reads, holding one entry per CDR3 protein. The data contain about 420,000 distinct CDR3 sequences, about 17% of them singletons. The source was PBMCs, mostly from graft donor cells, collected 360 days after TCRalphabeta/CD19-depleted stem cell transplant. The TCR sequence derives from a boy under two years old who had a stem cell transplant for Wiskott-Aldrich syndrome, so the T cells may come from the graft donor. This chain connects TRBV6-5 to TRBJ2-7; D is ambiguous. In DNA, the CDR3 is TGTGCCAGCAGTTACGTAGGGTCCCACGAGCAGTACTTC. Encoded protein: CASSYVGSHEQYF.